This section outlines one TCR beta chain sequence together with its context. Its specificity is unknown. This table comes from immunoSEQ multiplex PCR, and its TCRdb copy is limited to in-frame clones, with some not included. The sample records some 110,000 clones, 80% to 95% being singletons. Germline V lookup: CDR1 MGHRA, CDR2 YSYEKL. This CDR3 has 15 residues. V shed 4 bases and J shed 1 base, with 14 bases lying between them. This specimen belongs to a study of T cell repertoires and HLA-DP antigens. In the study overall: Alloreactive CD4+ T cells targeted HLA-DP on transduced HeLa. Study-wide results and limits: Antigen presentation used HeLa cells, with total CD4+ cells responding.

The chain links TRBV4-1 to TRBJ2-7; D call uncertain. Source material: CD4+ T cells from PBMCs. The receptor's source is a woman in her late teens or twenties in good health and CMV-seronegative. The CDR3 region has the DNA TGCGCCAGCAGCCGAGGTCCCCTGCGGTCCTACGAGCAGTACTTC. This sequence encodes CASSRGPLRSYEQYF.